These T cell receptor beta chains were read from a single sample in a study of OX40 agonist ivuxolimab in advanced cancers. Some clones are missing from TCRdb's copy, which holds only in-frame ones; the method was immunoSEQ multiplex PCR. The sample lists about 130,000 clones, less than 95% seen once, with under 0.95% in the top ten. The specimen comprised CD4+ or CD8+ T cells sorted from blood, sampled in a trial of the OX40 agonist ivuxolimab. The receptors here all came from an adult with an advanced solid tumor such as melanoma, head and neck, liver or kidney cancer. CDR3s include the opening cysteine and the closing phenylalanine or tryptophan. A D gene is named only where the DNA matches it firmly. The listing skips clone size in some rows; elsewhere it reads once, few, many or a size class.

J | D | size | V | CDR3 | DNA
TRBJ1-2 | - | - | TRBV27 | CASSSSVGRNNYGYTF | TGTGCCAGCAGCTCCTCGGTGGGGCGGAATAACTATGGCTACACCTTC
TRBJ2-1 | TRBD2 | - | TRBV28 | CASSSGGSLYNEQFF | TGTGCCAGCTCGAGCGGGGGCTCTCTCTACAATGAGCAGTTCTTC
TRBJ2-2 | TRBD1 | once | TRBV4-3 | CASSPQGAHGELFF | TGCGCCAGCAGTCCTCAGGGGGCTCACGGGGAGCTGTTTTTT
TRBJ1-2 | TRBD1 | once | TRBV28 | CASSEPTGQGYGYTF | TGTGCCAGCAGTGAACCGACGGGACAGGGCTATGGCTACACCTTC
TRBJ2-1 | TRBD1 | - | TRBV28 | CASSYGDRDYNEQFF | TGTGCCAGCAGTTATGGGGACAGGGATTACAATGAGCAGTTCTTC
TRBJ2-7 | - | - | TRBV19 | CASSLSGSSYEQYF | TGTGCCAGTAGTCTTAGCGGAAGCTCCTACGAGCAGTACTTC
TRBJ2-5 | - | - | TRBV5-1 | CASSLPGGGRETQYF | TGCGCCAGCAGCTTGCCCGGGGGCGGTCGGGAGACCCAGTACTTC
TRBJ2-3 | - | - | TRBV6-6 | CASSYYQAWRTDTQYF | TGTGCCAGCAGTTACTATCAGGCCTGGCGCACAGATACGCAGTATTTT
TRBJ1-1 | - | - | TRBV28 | CASSLEQGGLTEAFF | TGTGCCAGCAGTTTAGAACAGGGAGGATTGACTGAAGCTTTCTTT
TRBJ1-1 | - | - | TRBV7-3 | CASSSQENTEAFF | TGTGCCAGCAGCTCACAGGAGAACACTGAAGCTTTCTTT
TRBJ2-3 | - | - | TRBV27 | CASSLGRSTDTQYF | TGTGCCAGCAGTTTGGGGCGGAGCACAGATACGCAGTATTTT
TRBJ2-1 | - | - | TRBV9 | CASSPDSGTGNEQFF | TGTGCCAGCAGCCCGGACAGTGGGACTGGCAATGAGCAGTTCTTC
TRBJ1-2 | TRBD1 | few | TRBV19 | CASSMWDSVLYGYTF | TGTGCCAGTAGTATGTGGGACAGCGTACTCTATGGCTACACCTTC
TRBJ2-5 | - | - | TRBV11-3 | CASSPDGETQYF | TGTGCCAGCAGCCCCGATGGGGAGACCCAGTACTTC
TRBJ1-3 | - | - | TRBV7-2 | CASTEIPGTGNTIYF | TGTGCCAGCACCGAGATTCCCGGGACGGGAAACACCATATATTTT
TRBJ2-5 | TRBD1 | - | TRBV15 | CATSRPTGPETQYF | TGTGCCACCAGCAGACCGACAGGGCCAGAGACCCAGTACTTC
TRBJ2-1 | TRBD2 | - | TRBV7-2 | CASSPGTSGTYNEQFF | TGTGCCAGCAGCCCCGGGACTAGCGGGACCTACAATGAGCAGTTCTTC
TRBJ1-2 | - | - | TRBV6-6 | CASSNGQPKNYGYTF | TGTGCCAGCAGCAACGGACAGCCCAAAAACTATGGCTACACCTTC
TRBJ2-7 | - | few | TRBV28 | CASGGGQAYEQYF | TGTGCCAGCGGGGGGGGACAGGCCTACGAGCAGTACTTC
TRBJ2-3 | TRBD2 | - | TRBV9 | CASSQTTSGGRDTQYF | TGTGCCAGCAGCCAAACCACATCCGGGGGGAGAGATACGCAGTATTTT
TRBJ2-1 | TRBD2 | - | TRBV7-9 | CASRLLSGRHNEQFF | TGTGCCAGCAGACTACTTAGCGGGAGACACAATGAGCAGTTCTTC
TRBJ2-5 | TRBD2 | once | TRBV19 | CASSTTSRGGRETQYF | TGTGCCAGTAGTACGACGTCCCGGGGGGGGCGAGAGACCCAGTACTTC